Below, 7 T cell receptor beta chains from the same sample are listed, as sequenced in a study of regulatory T cells in long-lasting Graves disease (dated by TCRdb to the early 2020s). The receptor library was made with multiplex PCR. Instrument used: Illumina HiSeq 4000. iRepertoire HTBI primers and Arm-PCR amplification of CDR3 regions were used to construct TCR beta libraries. TCRdb handled the public reads itself, with Q25 trimming in fastp and clone calling in MiXCR, and kept productive beta chains. When rows share a CDR3 protein, they turn into one entry using the most common DNA and genes. The table for this sample lists around 320,000 distinct CDR3 sequences; approximately 15% of them were counted only once. Clones ranked in the top ten supply about 32% of the sample. Read against the paper, the sample's time point label means: newly diagnosed GD, antithyroid drugs for less than 3 months. For both TCR sequencing and RNA sequencing, RNA was extracted from PBMCs in TRIzol.

The data also belong to a second study, concerning T cells in Graves' hyperthyroidism and ophthalmopathy.

The specimen was peripheral blood mononuclear cells (PBMCs), collected at new diagnosis, from a patient treated with antithyroid drugs. The receptor set was obtained from a man in his forties or fifties with Graves disease. Donor details come from another sample of the same person, matched by shared clones.

The chain recombines TRBV4-1 with TRBJ1-6; D not resolved. The V end was cut by 4 bases, the J end by 3 bases, with 22 bases between. CDR3 length: 19 residues. Germline loops: CDR1 MGHRA, CDR2 YSYEKL. CDR3 in amino acids: CASSRAGLVGNGYNSPLHF. As DNA, the CDR3 is TGCGCCAGCAGCCGAGCGGGATTAGTCGGCAACGGCTATAATTCACCCCTCCACTTT.

This clonotype was observed a few times. Relative to the germline gene, one junction end is altered; a read error may explain this. The chain combines TRBV11-3 with TRBJ2-7; D perhaps matches TRBD1 (6 bases). The CDR3 has 13 amino acids. CDR1 SGHNT and CDR2 YENEEA come from the germline V gene. This CDR3 is CASSLEGPDSRNF. The CDR3 DNA follows: TGTGCCAGCAGCTTAGAAGGGCCGGACAGTCGGAACTTC.

The gene calls are TRBV29-1 and TRBJ1-1; no clear D. V was shortened by 5 bases and J by 4 bases, with 17 bases between the two germline ends. Germline CDR1 SQVTM, CDR2 ANQGSEA. This CDR3 region has 14 residues. CDR3 DNA sequence: TGCAGCGTTCCGCCCCGGGCCCAGAGCACTGAAGCTTTCTTT. Translated, it gives CSVPPRAQSTEAFF. The variable domain in full, completed from reference TRBV29-1 and TRBJ1-1, reads SAVISQKPSRDICQRGTSLTIQCQVDSQVTMMFWYRQQPGQSLTLIATANQGSEATYESGFVIDKFPISRPNLTFSTLTVSNMSPEDSSIYLCSVPPRAQSTEAFFGQGTRLTVV.

This clonotype turned up a few times. A clone one base away is much larger, so this may be a read error. Given the absence of the conserved phenylalanine or tryptophan at the CDR3 end, a read error is likely. The genes are TRBV7-2 and TRBJ2-7, with 7 bases identical to TRBD1. Looked up from germline, CDR1 is SGHTA and CDR2 is FQGNSA. V was pared by 1 base and J by 4 bases, with 4 bases of the junction left unmatched. This CDR3 comprises 14 residues. Written as DNA, the CDR3 is TGTGCCAGCAGCTTAGAGAAGGGGGCTTACGAGCAGTACTCC. Encoded protein: CASSLEKGAYEQYS.

This clonotype was seen at least ten times. The chain couples TRBV18 to TRBJ2-7; 9 bases match TRBD1. This CDR3 has 15 residues. In germline, CDR1 is KGHSH, CDR2 LQKENI. The J segment lost 3 bases and the V segment lost 10 bases, leaving 13 bases of the junction unmatched. CDR3 protein: CANSQGQGQLYEQYF. CDR3 coding DNA: TGTGCCAACTCTCAGGGACAGGGCCAACTCTACGAGCAGTACTTC.

As concerns this clonotype: Likely a read error: the CDR3 ends without its conserved phenylalanine or tryptophan. The chain joins TRBV2 to TRBJ1-6; the D is unclear. The germline V and J ends were trimmed by 7 bases and 7 bases, with 8 bases remaining between them. The CDR3 loop spans 12 amino acids. CDR1 is SNHLY and CDR2 is FYNNEI in the germline V gene. The CDR3 nucleotides read TGTGCCAGCACTCCCCCCAATTCACCCCTCCACCTT. Its translation is CASTPPNSPLHL.

Ten or more counts support this clonotype. This sequence joins TRBV11-3 and TRBJ1-2; 9 bases align to TRBD1. This CDR3 has 15 residues. The germline CDR1 and CDR2 sequences are SGHNT and YENEEA. The V gene end was trimmed by 3 bases and the J gene end by 0 bases; junction bases not matched to a gene: 2. CDR3 region: CASSFDRGTNYGYTF. CDR3 coding DNA: TGTGCCAGCAGCTTCGACAGGGGGACTAACTATGGCTACACCTTC.